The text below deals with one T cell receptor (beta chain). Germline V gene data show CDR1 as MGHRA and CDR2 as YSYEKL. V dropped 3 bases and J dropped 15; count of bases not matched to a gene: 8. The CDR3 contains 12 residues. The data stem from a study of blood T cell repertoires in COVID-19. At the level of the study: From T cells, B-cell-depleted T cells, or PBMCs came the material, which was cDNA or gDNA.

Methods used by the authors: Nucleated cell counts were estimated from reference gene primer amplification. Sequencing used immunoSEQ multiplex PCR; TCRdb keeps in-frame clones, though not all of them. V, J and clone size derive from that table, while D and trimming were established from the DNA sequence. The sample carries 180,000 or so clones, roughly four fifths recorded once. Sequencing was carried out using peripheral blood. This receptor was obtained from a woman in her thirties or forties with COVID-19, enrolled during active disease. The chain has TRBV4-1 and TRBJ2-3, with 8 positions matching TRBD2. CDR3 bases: TGCGCCAGCAGCCACCCGGGACTAGTCGCATATTTT. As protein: CASSHPGLVAYF.